The 8 T cell receptor beta chains below come from one sample, sequenced in a study of control samples from healthy donors and cancer patients. TCRdb keeps only in-frame clones here, not all; method: immunoSEQ multiplex PCR. The sample lists 400,000 to 450,000 clones, over 75% occurring once. Sequencing was carried out using PBMCs. These receptors were obtained from a middle-aged man with head and neck cancer.

The chain couples TRBV3-1 (or the pseudogene TRBV3-2) to TRBJ2-1; 8 bases fit TRBD2. From germline, CDR1 is LGHDT and CDR2 YNNKEL (reference sequence). V was clipped by 4 bases and J by 5 bases; unmatched bases: 7. The CDR3 sequence is 15 residues long. The CDR3 protein is CASSRSGTRNNEQFF. For the CDR3, the DNA is TGTGCCAGCAGCCGATCCGGGACTAGAAACAATGAGCAGTTCTTC.

This chain's CDR3 is CASSLLQGSPPTEQYF. CDR3 DNA: TGTGCCAGCAGCTTGTTACAGGGCTCCCCCCCCACCGAGCAGTACTTC. The chain joins TRBV5-6 to TRBJ2-7; possible D gene TRBD1, 6 bases. This CDR3 spans 16 amino acids. Germline V gene sequence: CDR1 SGHDT, CDR2 YYEEEE. V lost 1 base and J lost 6, with 20 bases in between.

The rearrangement links TRBV7-8 to TRBJ2-1, with D unresolved. CDR1 SGHVS and CDR2 FQNEAQ come from the germline V gene. This CDR3 has 16 residues. V lost 5 bases and J lost 0, with 14 bases in between. CDR3 DNA sequence: TGTGCCAGCAGCCTGCGGCCCGACGCCTCCTACAATGAGCAGTTCTTC. Its protein is CASSLRPDASYNEQFF.

The chain links TRBV27 to TRBJ2-7; D is possibly TRBD2 (6 bases). Trimming removed 4 bases from V and 7 bases from J, with 8 bases in between. Germline V gene data show CDR1 as MNHEY and CDR2 as SMNVEV (reference sequence). CDR3 length: 11 residues. The CDR3 coding sequence is TGTGCCAGCAGTTCGGGGGTTGAGCAGTACTTC. It specifies CASSSGVEQYF.

This clone was recorded once. The rearrangement joins TRBV7-2 to TRBJ2-1; unclear D gene. Trimming took 1 base from V and 2 from J, leaving 12 bases between them. Per the germline V gene, CDR1 is SGHTA and CDR2 is FQGNSA. The CDR3 has 16 residues. The CDR3 region has the DNA TGTGCCAGCAGCTTAGATGTAGCCGATACCTACAATGAGCAGTTCTTC. This codes for CASSLDVADTYNEQFF.

V usage is TRBV19 and J usage is TRBJ2-2, with 15 bases aligning to TRBD2. V was pared by 7 bases and J by 6 bases, with 3 bases of the junction left unmatched. The germline V gene has CDR1 LNHDA and CDR2 SQIVND (reference sequence). The CDR3 sequence is 15 residues long. Here the CDR3 reads CASTRTSGRAGELFF. The CDR3, as DNA: TGTGCCAGTACCAGGACTAGCGGGAGGGCCGGGGAGCTGTTTTTT.

The CDR3 coding sequence is TGTGCCAGCAGTACTGGACAGGGTCGGGCAGATACGCAGTATTTT. It encodes CASSTGQGRADTQYF. The chain couples TRBV28 to TRBJ2-3; 8 bases are a match to TRBD1. CDR1 is MDHEN and CDR2 is SYDVKM in the germline V gene. The V segment lost 5 bases and the J segment 4 bases; nucleotides outside the gene matches: 8. This CDR3 comprises 15 residues.

The genes are TRBV28 and TRBJ2-5, with no clear D. The germline gives CDR1 MDHEN, CDR2 SYDVKM. CDR3 length: 13 residues. The V gene lost 4 bases and the J gene lost 7 bases, with 13 bases spanning the gap. CDR3 region: CASSSPSAGTQYF. Written as DNA, the CDR3 is TGTGCCAGCAGTTCGCCGTCGGCCGGGACCCAGTACTTC.